The 14 T cell receptor beta chains listed next were all sequenced from one sample in a study of cytomegalovirus exposure and HLA in healthy donors. The PCR used 60 Vbeta and 13 Jbeta primers. Some clones are missing from TCRdb's copy, which holds only in-frame ones; the method was immunoSEQ multiplex PCR. The data show some 180,000 clones, roughly 9.4% seen once. The sample was PBMCs. These receptors were taken from a woman aged 25-40 years in good health and CMV-seropositive.

The chain employs TRBV5-1 and TRBJ2-6, with TRBD2 matching 7 bases. V lost 0 bases to trimming and J lost 0 bases; unmatched junction nucleotides: 0. The CDR3 spans 16 residues. Germline values: CDR1 SGHRS, CDR2 YFSETQ. CDR3: CASSLGGGSGANVLTF. CDR3 DNA sequence: TGCGCCAGCAGCTTGGGGGGGGGCTCTGGGGCCAACGTCCTGACTTTC.

This clone appeared a few times. The V call is TRBV20-1, the J call TRBJ2-7; D uncertain. From germline, CDR1 is DFQATT and CDR2 SNEGSKA (reference sequence). The CDR3 has 11 residues. Trimming pared 4 bases from V and 3 bases from J, leaving 7 bases between. The CDR3 nucleotides read TGCAGTGCTAATTCCGGCTACGAGCAGTACTTC. Protein product: CSANSGYEQYF.

V usage is TRBV6-1 and J usage is TRBJ2-7; D is possibly TRBD2 (5 bases). The CDR3 is 13 residues long. V was clipped by 8 bases and J by 0 bases, with 11 bases between them. Per the germline V gene, CDR1 is MNHNS and CDR2 is SASEGT. CDR3 nucleotide sequence: TGTGCCAGCCGCGGGCCAAGCTCCTACGAGCAGTACTTC. This encodes CASRGPSSYEQYF.

This clone was seen only a few times. The V and J genes are TRBV5-1 and TRBJ1-1; TRBD1 might be the D (5 bases). Per germline, CDR1 SGHRS and CDR2 YFSETQ. The V end was cut by 4 bases, the J end by 0 bases, with 10 bases between. The CDR3 covers 14 residues. The CDR3 loop reads CASSPGLLNTEAFF. The CDR3 nucleotides are TGCGCCAGCAGCCCGGGACTTTTGAACACTGAAGCTTTCTTT.

This clone came up a few times. This sequence joins TRBV4-1 and TRBJ1-2; D is possibly TRBD1 (6 bases). The CDR3 loop spans 14 amino acids. Germline CDR1 is MGHRA and CDR2 is YSYEKL. Trimming took 8 bases from V and 5 from J, leaving 18 bases between them. The CDR3 sequence: CASGLRGPTYGYTF. Here the CDR3 DNA reads TGCGCCAGCGGGTTGCGGGGGCCCACATATGGCTACACCTTC.

CDR3 amino acids: CASSPGWETQYF. CDR3 DNA sequence: TGTGCCAGCAGCCCCGGGTGGGAGACCCAGTACTTC. The gene calls are TRBV7-7 and TRBJ2-5; D uncertain. The germline V and J ends were trimmed by 5 bases and 5 bases, with 9 bases remaining between them. This CDR3 is 12 amino acids long. Germline V gene data show CDR1 as SSHAT and CDR2 as FNYEAQ (reference sequence).

This chain joins TRBV6-1 and TRBJ1-2; tentatively, D is TRBD1 (5 bases). V was clipped by 1 base and J by 4 bases, with 19 bases between them. CDR1 is MNHNS and CDR2 is SASEGT in the germline V gene. This CDR3 spans 17 amino acids. The chain's CDR3 is CASSEGGADIVTYGYTF. The CDR3 DNA reads TGTGCCAGCAGTGAAGGTGGGGCAGATATAGTCACCTATGGCTACACCTTC.

This chain connects TRBV11-2 to TRBJ2-7; D is possibly TRBD1 (5 bases). Germline CDR1 SGHAT, CDR2 FQNNGV. Trimming left V 5 bases short and J 6 bases short, with 14 bases between. The CDR3 runs 13 residues. The CDR3 sequence: CASSHPDSLEQYF. In DNA form, the CDR3 reads TGTGCCAGCAGCCATCCAGACAGCCTCGAGCAGTACTTC.

The chain is built from TRBV27 and TRBJ1-1, with D unresolved. There are 17 residues in the CDR3. Germline CDR1 and CDR2: MNHEY and SMNVEV (reference sequence). Trimming removed 2 bases from V and 2 bases from J, with 18 bases in between. The CDR3: CASSLSRHLHPNTEAFF. The DNA for the CDR3 is TGTGCCAGCAGTTTAAGTAGACATCTCCACCCCAACACTGAAGCTTTCTTT.

V gene TRBV30 combines with J gene TRBJ1-3; D uncertain. Between the trimmed V and J ends, which lost 8 bases and 2 bases, there was a span of 16 bases. The CDR3 covers 14 residues. Looked up from germline, CDR1 is GTSNPN and CDR2 is SVGIG (reference sequence). The CDR3 protein is CAGYSKRAGNTIYF. CDR3 DNA sequence: TGTGCCGGATACTCAAAGAGGGCTGGAAACACCATATATTTT.

The chain recombines TRBV5-6 with TRBJ2-3; 9 nucleotides line up with TRBD2. The CDR3 totals 16 residues. V lost 4 bases and J lost 4; bases outside the gene matches: 10. Germline-derived CDR1 and CDR2 are SGHDT and YYEEEE. CDR3 nucleotide sequence: TGTGCCAGCAGCCCGTGGGAGGCGGGGGGGGCAGATACGCAGTATTTT. Protein sequence: CASSPWEAGGADTQYF.

This sequence joins TRBV19 and TRBJ1-4; 7 positions match TRBD1. Per the germline V gene, CDR1 is LNHDA and CDR2 is SQIVND (reference sequence). The CDR3 has 15 amino acids. The V gene end was trimmed by 9 bases and the J gene end by 3 bases; junction bases not matched to a gene: 10. The CDR3 here is CASWNFGTANEKLFF. CDR3 sequence (DNA): TGTGCCAGCTGGAACTTCGGGACAGCTAATGAAAAACTGTTTTTT.

This clone came up a few times. The J gene is TRBJ2-1, the V gene TRBV29-1, with 9 bases that match TRBD1. V trimming: 7 bases; J trimming: 0 bases; junction bases outside the gene matches: 1. CDR1 is SQVTM, CDR2 ANQGSEA, per germline. The length of the CDR3 is 13 residues. CDR3 nucleotide sequence: TGCAGCGCGGGACAGGGCTCCTACAATGAGCAGTTCTTC. This codes for CSAGQGSYNEQFF.

This clone was counted only a few times. The chain carries TRBV7-9 and TRBJ1-5, with 9 bases aligning to TRBD1. The germline CDR1 and CDR2 sequences are SEHNR and FQNEAQ (reference sequence). The CDR3 spans 17 residues. The trim removed 3 bases at V and 0 bases at J, leaving 6 bases unmatched. CDR3 protein: CASSLGTGRGSNQPQHF. The DNA of the CDR3 is TGTGCCAGCAGCTTGGGGACAGGGCGGGGTAGCAATCAGCCCCAGCATTTT.